A selection of T cell receptor beta chains follows, all from one sample in a study of T cell repertoires in ileal Crohn's disease. Clones were sequenced by immunoSEQ multiplex PCR, and TCRdb holds only the in-frame ones, with some missing. In the table there are fewer than 5,000 clones, 74% of which are singletons. The sequenced sample consisted of ileal tissue. These receptors all come from an adult with Crohn's disease. Both conserved end residues are part of each CDR3. A D gene is named only where the DNA matches it firmly. Size is stated for part of the rows, as once, few or many counts, or as a class when the clone is expanded.

TGTGCCAGCAGCTTGGGGGGACATAGCAATCAGCCCCAGCATTTT CASSLGGHSNQPQHF TRBJ1-5 TRBV5-6 15 - -
TGTGCCAGCAGCAGGGACAGGGGGCGGGTTAATGAAAAACTGTTTTTT CASSRDRGRVNEKLFF TRBJ1-4 TRBV7-9 16 TRBD1 -
TGTGCCTGGAGACTAGATGAAAAACTGTTTTTT CAWRLDEKLFF TRBJ1-4 TRBV30 11 - -
TGTGCCAGTCGTAATCGGGGTACTGGAAACACCATATATTTT CASRNRGTGNTIYF TRBJ1-3 TRBV25-1 14 - -
TGTGCTAGTGGTTTGCTTTATGATAGGAGCCCCGATAGTAGCAATCAGCCCCAGCATTTT CASGLLYDRSPDSSNQPQHF TRBJ1-5 TRBV12-5 20 - once
TGTGCCAGCAGTTACGAGGCGTCGACAGGGGGCTGGCTGTTTTTT CASSYEASTGGWLFF TRBJ1-4 TRBV6-6 15 TRBD1 -
TGTGCCAGCAGTTTACAGGGACAGGGAGTAGGTAATTCACCCCTCCACTTT CASSLQGQGVGNSPLHF TRBJ1-6 TRBV28 17 TRBD1 -
TGTGCCAGCAGACAGGTAGCCGGACCCACCGGGGAGCTGTTTTTT CASRQVAGPTGELFF TRBJ2-2 TRBV6-5 15 - -
TGTGCCAGCAGCTTCAACACCCCGAACTATGGCTACACCTTC CASSFNTPNYGYTF TRBJ1-2 TRBV7-9 14 - -
TGTGCCTGGAGCACGGGGTGGCAGGCCGGGAGAGATACGCAGTATTTT CAWSTGWQAGRDTQYF TRBJ2-3 TRBV30 16 - -
TGTGCCAGCAGTTTATGGGGAAGGGGAAGTGGCTACACCTTC CASSLWGRGSGYTF TRBJ1-2 TRBV28 14 - -
TGTGCCAGCAGCCCGACAGGAAAGAATGAAAAACTGTTTTTT CASSPTGKNEKLFF TRBJ1-4 TRBV7-8 14 - -
TGTGCCAGCAGCCCGGGACAGGGCGTAGAAAAACTGTTTTTT CASSPGQGVEKLFF TRBJ1-4 TRBV7-2 14 TRBD1 few
TGTGCGGGTACACGACAGGGGGATACTGAAGCTTTCTTT CAGTRQGDTEAFF TRBJ1-1 TRBV28 13 TRBD1 -
TGTGCCTGGAGGGGGCTGACATGGGGAACTGGAAACACCATATATTTT CAWRGLTWGTGNTIYF TRBJ1-3 TRBV30 16 - -
TGTGCCAGCAGCTTAATAGCGGGGGGGCAAGGAGATACGCAGTATTTT CASSLIAGGQGDTQYF TRBJ2-3 TRBV7-8 16 TRBD2 -
TGTGCCAGCAGCCGTCCCAGGGGGGATAGCTCCTACGAGCAGTACTTC CASSRPRGDSSYEQYF TRBJ2-7 TRBV7-6 16 - -
TGTGCCAGCAGTCACTCGTGGACAGGGACCCACGAGCAGTACTTC CASSHSWTGTHEQYF TRBJ2-7 TRBV11-2 15 TRBD1 -
TGTGCCAGCGGGGGGGGGCAGTCCTACAATGAGCAGTTCTTC CASGGGQSYNEQFF TRBJ2-1 TRBV9 14 - few
TGTGCCAGCAGTGAAGAAGTAGCGATTGAAGCTTTCTTT CASSEEVAIEAFF TRBJ1-1 TRBV2 13 - -
TGTGCCAGCAGGGCTGGGACAGGGGGATCCTACGAGCAGTACTTC CASRAGTGGSYEQYF TRBJ2-7 TRBV27 15 TRBD1 -
TGTGCCTGGCAGGGGAACTCTGGAAACACCATATATTTT CAWQGNSGNTIYF TRBJ1-3 TRBV30 13 - -
TGCGCCAGCAGCTTGGAGGGGGTGAACACTGAAGCTTTCTTT CASSLEGVNTEAFF TRBJ1-1 TRBV5-1 14 - few
TGTGCCAGCAGCTTAGGATGGACAGAGAACACTGAAGCTTTCTTT CASSLGWTENTEAFF TRBJ1-1 TRBV11-2 15 - -
TGCGCCAGCAGCTTGGGTGTGACTTTCAGCTCTGGAAACACCATATATTTT CASSLGVTFSSGNTIYF TRBJ1-3 TRBV5-1 17 - -
TGTGCCAGCAGCGTAGGCGGGGGGCCAAGCACAGATACGCAGTATTTT CASSVGGGPSTDTQYF TRBJ2-3 TRBV9 16 TRBD2 few
TGTGCCAGCAGTGAGGTCGGGGGGCCCCAGCATTTT CASSEVGGPQHF TRBJ1-5 TRBV2 12 - -
TGTGCCAGCAGCGGACCCCGACAGGGGTTCGGAGATACGCAGTATTTT CASSGPRQGFGDTQYF TRBJ2-3 TRBV28 16 TRBD1 -
TGTGCCAGCAGACAGGACAGGGTTAACACTGAAGCTTTCTTT CASRQDRVNTEAFF TRBJ1-1 TRBV6-1 14 TRBD1 -
TGTGCTAGTGGCCTAGCGGGCCGCGGGGAGTTCTTT CASGLAGRGEFF TRBJ1-1 TRBV12-5 12 - -
TGTGCCAGCAGTTCGTTACAGGGGGGGGATGGCTACACCTTC CASSSLQGGDGYTF TRBJ1-2 TRBV28 14 TRBD1 few
TGTGCCAGCAGTGAAGCTAGCGGGGGGCCAGATACGCAGTATTTT CASSEASGGPDTQYF TRBJ2-3 TRBV6-1 15 TRBD2 -
TGTGCCAGCGGGACAAATGCCAACGTCCTGACTTTC CASGTNANVLTF TRBJ2-6 TRBV27 12 - -
TGTGCCAGCAGTGAAACCCCTCGACTAGCTGGGTACTTC CASSETPRLAGYF TRBJ2-5 TRBV6-1 13 TRBD2 once
TGTGCCAGCAGTGAAGAAGGGGGATGGTCACCCCTCCACTTT CASSEEGGWSPLHF TRBJ1-6 TRBV6-1 14 - -
TGTGCCAGCAGTCCCCTCGCGACTAGCGGGGGGACGGGGGAGACCCAGTACTTC CASSPLATSGGTGETQYF TRBJ2-5 TRBV27 18 TRBD2 -
TGTGCCTGGAGCCGAAGGACAGGGGCCCCTTATGGCTACACCTTC CAWSRRTGAPYGYTF TRBJ1-2 TRBV30 15 TRBD1 -
TGCAGCGTGAGGGACAGACGCACAGATACGCAGTATTTT CSVRDRRTDTQYF TRBJ2-3 TRBV29-1 13 TRBD1 -
TGTGCCAGCAGTCCGCCACTCCCAAACCGAATGAACACTGAAGCTTTCTTT CASSPPLPNRMNTEAFF TRBJ1-1 TRBV28 17 - -
TGTGCCAGCAGCGGGGCGGGGGACTACAATGAGCAGTTCTTC CASSGAGDYNEQFF TRBJ2-1 TRBV11-3 14 TRBD2 once